The 29 T cell receptor beta chains given below trace back to one sample, sequenced in a study of cytomegalovirus exposure and HLA in healthy donors. PCR was performed using 60 Vbeta and 13 Jbeta primers. The table came from immunoSEQ multiplex PCR; TCRdb's copy has only in-frame clones and leaves some out. The data contain around 150,000 clones, around 80% of them singletons. Sample: PBMCs. These TCRs come from a man between 35 and 55 years old in good health and CMV-seropositive.

The rearrangement uses TRBV19 and TRBJ2-7; TRBD1 matches at 7 bases. Germline V gives CDR1 LNHDA, CDR2 SQIVND (reference sequence). Losses at the gene ends were 6 bases for V and 6 bases for J; bases not matched to a gene: 11. There are 14 residues in the CDR3. The CDR3 here is CASRPRDRFSEQYF. Here the CDR3 DNA reads TGTGCCAGTAGGCCCCGGGACAGATTTTCCGAGCAGTACTTC.

The chain is built from TRBV2 and TRBJ2-7, with D uncertain. The CDR3 covers 13 residues. The germline V gene encodes CDR1 SNHLY and CDR2 FYNNEI. V lost 4 bases and J 3 bases, leaving 10 bases between the germline ends. CDR3 nucleotide sequence: TGTGCCAGCAGTGCGGCGGTGGTCTACGAGCAGTACTTC. It codes for CASSAAVVYEQYF.

The chain joins TRBV28 to TRBJ2-2; tentative D call: TRBD2 (6 bases). The germline CDR1 and CDR2 sequences are MDHEN and SYDVKM. V was pared by 1 base and J by 1 base, with 10 bases between. The CDR3 length is 16 residues. Written as DNA, the CDR3 is TGTGCCAGCAGTTTATTGGAGGGGAGGAACACCGGGGAGCTGTTTTTT. The encoded protein is CASSLLEGRNTGELFF.

The chain has TRBV25-1 and TRBJ2-1, with 9 bases fitting TRBD2. Per the germline V gene, CDR1 is MGHDK and CDR2 is SYGVNS. V lost 4 bases to trimming and J lost 9 bases; unmatched junction nucleotides: 13. The CDR3 totals 16 residues. CDR3 bases: TGTGCCAGCAGTGTTTCAGCGGGAGGTGCTTATGGTGAGCAGTTCTTC. This sequence encodes CASSVSAGGAYGEQFF.

CDR3 in amino acids: CARSLVGTSGRWNEQFF. CDR3 nucleotide sequence: TGTGCCAGAAGCTTGGTAGGGACTAGCGGGAGGTGGAATGAGCAGTTCTTC. This chain connects TRBV5-3 to TRBJ2-1; the match to TRBD2 covers 15 bases. TRBV5-3 has ORF status, its function being uncertain. Unmatched junction bases numbered 5, after V lost 0 bases and J lost 7 bases. CDR3 length: 17 amino acids.

The chain combines TRBV6-5 with TRBJ2-3; 10 bases line up with TRBD2. V shed 9 bases and J 4 bases; nucleotides not matched to a gene: 7. The CDR3 sequence is 14 residues long. Germline V gives CDR1 MNHEY, CDR2 SVGAGI. CDR3 residues: CASTSGNGPDTQYF. Here the CDR3 DNA reads TGTGCCAGTACTAGCGGGAACGGGCCAGATACGCAGTATTTT.

The V gene is TRBV11-2, the J gene TRBJ1-5; maybe TRBD1 (5 bases). The CDR3 sequence is 14 residues long. V lost 1 base and J lost 6, with 10 bases in between. The germline gives CDR1 SGHAT, CDR2 FQNNGV. CDR3 protein: CASSLGRGFQPQHF. For the CDR3, the DNA is TGTGCCAGCAGCTTAGGACGGGGGTTTCAGCCCCAGCATTTT.

The CDR3 DNA reads as TGCGCCAGCAGCTTGGTGGCGGGGTTATACAATGAGCAGTTCTTC. Translating gives CASSLVAGLYNEQFF. J is TRBJ2-1 and V is TRBV5-1, with D possibly being TRBD2 (6 bases). Trimming left V 0 bases short and J 4 bases short, with 11 bases between. Germline V lookup: CDR1 SGHRS, CDR2 YFSETQ. The CDR3 has 15 amino acids.

This chain uses TRBV10-3 with TRBJ1-5, with D unresolved. Germline assignment: CDR1 ENHRY and CDR2 SYGVKD. The length of the CDR3 is 13 residues. The V and J ends lost 6 bases and 4 bases respectively, with 10 bases between them. The CDR3 sequence is CAIRGGGNQPQHF. CDR3 nucleotides: TGTGCCATCAGAGGTGGAGGGAATCAGCCCCAGCATTTT.

The chain is built from TRBV11-2 and TRBJ2-1; D not resolved. Trimming stripped 6 bases from V and 0 bases from J, with 18 bases between. Germline loops: CDR1 SGHAT, CDR2 FQNNGV. This CDR3 is 17 amino acids long. The CDR3 loop reads CASRQRSTRSSYNEQFF. CDR3 bases: TGTGCCAGCAGGCAACGTTCTACGCGAAGCTCCTACAATGAGCAGTTCTTC.

The rearrangement uses TRBV6-6 and TRBJ2-5, with D possibly being TRBD2 (6 bases). CDR3 length equals 14 residues. Per the germline V gene, CDR1 is MNHNY and CDR2 is SVGAGI (reference sequence). The V end was cut by 0 bases, the J end by 7 bases, with 12 bases between. CDR3 in amino acids: CASSYSGREGTQYF. CDR3 DNA: TGTGCCAGCAGTTACTCGGGGCGGGAAGGGACCCAGTACTTC.

Details on this clone: Other DNA sequences in this specimen translate into the identical CDR3. J is TRBJ2-7 and V is TRBV12-5; no clear D. V was cut by 6 bases and J by 4 bases, with 10 bases left in between. Germline values: CDR1 LGHNT, CDR2 FRNRAP. The CDR3 covers 12 residues. Written as DNA, the CDR3 is TGTGCTAGTGGCCCAAACTTTTACGAGCAGTACTTC. This codes for CASGPNFYEQYF.

The V call is TRBV6-5, the J call TRBJ1-1; TRBD1 matches 8 bases. The CDR3 has 16 residues. V was clipped by 0 bases and J by 4 bases; unmatched bases: 7. Germline lookup yields CDR1 MNHEY and CDR2 SVGAGI. The CDR3 coding sequence is TGTGCCAGCAGTTACTCGGGGCAGGGGGCGGGCACTGAAGCTTTCTTT. This translates into CASSYSGQGAGTEAFF.

This chain links TRBV4-3 with TRBJ2-2, with 7 bases lining up with TRBD1. The J segment lost 1 base and the V segment lost 4 bases, leaving 6 bases of the junction unmatched. The CDR3 runs 16 residues. Germline CDR1 is LGHNA and CDR2 is YSLEER. CDR3 loop: CASSPSGTVNTGELFF. CDR3 nucleotides: TGCGCCAGCAGCCCATCCGGGACAGTGAACACCGGGGAGCTGTTTTTT.

V usage is TRBV6-5 and J usage is TRBJ1-1; D uncertain. V was pared by 2 bases and J by 10 bases, with 11 bases between. Germline values: CDR1 MNHEY, CDR2 SVGAGI. The CDR3 covers 12 residues. In DNA form, the CDR3 reads TGTGCCAGCAGTTACCCGGGGTTGGGAGCTTTCTTT. It yields the protein CASSYPGLGAFF.

The V call is TRBV2, the J call TRBJ2-1; 7 bases line up with TRBD2. Per the germline V gene, CDR1 is SNHLY and CDR2 is FYNNEI. This CDR3 spans 10 amino acids. V gave up 3 bases and J gave up 13 bases; unmatched junction bases: 0. The CDR3 spells CASSEGLQFF. CDR3 coding DNA: TGTGCCAGCAGTGAGGGACTACAGTTCTTC.

The chain carries TRBV30 and TRBJ1-2; D unresolved. CDR1 and CDR2 (germline): GTSNPN, SVGIG (reference sequence). V lost 0 bases to trimming and J lost 8 bases, with 13 bases between them. This CDR3 is 13 amino acids long. CDR3 amino acids: CAWSVGFPGGYTF. The DNA for the CDR3 is TGTGCCTGGAGTGTTGGGTTCCCGGGGGGCTACACCTTC.

The genes are TRBV6-6 and TRBJ1-5; 7 positions match TRBD1. The CDR3 extends over 15 amino acids. From germline, CDR1 is MNHNY and CDR2 SVGAGI (reference sequence). With V trimmed by 5 bases and J by 4 bases, 8 bases remained unmatched. The CDR3 nucleotides are TGTGCCAGCAGTCTCCGGACAGGACCGAATCAGCCCCAGCATTTT. Translation gives CASSLRTGPNQPQHF.

V and J are TRBV15 and TRBJ2-1; 13 nucleotides match TRBD2. CDR1 is LNHNV and CDR2 is YYDKDF in the germline V gene (reference sequence). V shed 1 base, J shed 7 bases, and the junction held 7 bases outside the gene matches. The CDR3 has 17 amino acids. CDR3 nucleotide sequence: TGTGCCACCAGCAGAGGACGGACTAGCGGGAGTAAAAATGAGCAGTTCTTC. Translation gives CATSRGRTSGSKNEQFF.

This chain uses TRBV4-2 with TRBJ1-5; no clear D gene. The germline gives CDR1 LGHNA, CDR2 YNFKEQ. The CDR3 has 12 amino acids. V dropped 1 base and J dropped 14 bases, with 12 bases sitting between them. The CDR3 DNA reads as TGTGCCAGCAGCCAAGGGACTCCCCCCAAGCATTTT. Translation gives CASSQGTPPKHF.

V is TRBV4-3 and J is TRBJ1-4; D gene uncertain. Between the trimmed V and J ends, which lost 1 base and 3 bases, there was a span of 9 bases. Per the germline V gene, CDR1 is LGHNA and CDR2 is YSLEER. The CDR3 sequence is 15 residues long. Here the CDR3 DNA reads TGCGCCAGCAGCCAAGTGCACAGCCCTAATGAAAAACTGTTTTTT. Amino acid sequence: CASSQVHSPNEKLFF.

This chain connects TRBV5-4 to TRBJ1-1, with D tentatively TRBD1 (6 bases). V lost 6 bases, J lost 1 base, and 16 bases lay in between. This CDR3 spans 15 amino acids. Germline lookup yields CDR1 SGHNT and CDR2 YYREEE (reference sequence). The CDR3 DNA reads TGTGCCAGCATCCCTCGAGGACAGCCGAACACTGAAGCTTTCTTT. This translates into CASIPRGQPNTEAFF.

The rearrangement joins TRBV30 to TRBJ2-3, with 9 nucleotides matching TRBD1. Germline V gene sequence: CDR1 GTSNPN, CDR2 SVGIG (reference sequence). The trim removed 7 bases at V and 2 bases at J, leaving 10 bases unmatched. CDR3 length equals 15 residues. The CDR3 sequence: CAYSPTGGATDTQYF. The CDR3 region has the DNA TGTGCCTACAGTCCGACAGGGGGGGCCACAGATACGCAGTATTTT.

V gene TRBV30 combines with J gene TRBJ2-7, with TRBD2 matching over 11 bases. The germline V gene has CDR1 GTSNPN and CDR2 SVGIG (reference sequence). V lost 3 bases to trimming and J lost 9 bases; unmatched junction nucleotides: 16. The CDR3 runs to 16 residues. This CDR3 reads CAWSVTGTSGFRWQYF. In nucleotides, the CDR3 is TGTGCCTGGAGCGTCACCGGGACTAGCGGCTTTAGGTGGCAGTACTTC.

This rearrangement joins TRBV25-1 to TRBJ2-5; 9 bases agree with TRBD1. The trim removed 4 bases at V and 2 bases at J, leaving 11 bases unmatched. From germline, CDR1 is MGHDK and CDR2 SYGVNS. The CDR3 has 17 amino acids. This CDR3 reads CASSGGQGVLVQETQYF. The CDR3 coding sequence is TGTGCCAGCAGTGGGGGACAGGGCGTCCTGGTACAAGAGACCCAGTACTTC.

The chain uses TRBV19 and TRBJ2-1; 8 bases match TRBD2. The CDR3 spans 18 residues. The junction had 22 bases not matched to a gene; V was cut back by 6 bases and J by 9 bases. From germline, CDR1 is LNHDA and CDR2 SQIVND (reference sequence). Here the CDR3 reads CASSPSGSGGPGSREQFF. CDR3 sequence (DNA): TGTGCCAGTAGCCCATCGGGATCGGGAGGGCCTGGTTCGCGTGAGCAGTTCTTC.

The V call is TRBV30, the J call TRBJ2-5, with 7 bases fitting TRBD2. The J call is uncertain, as TRBJ2-7 better fits the DNA end. The germline V gene has CDR1 GTSNPN and CDR2 SVGIG (reference sequence). The CDR3 runs 14 residues. In DNA, the CDR3 is TGTGCCTGGACCCGGGACGGACTAGGCAACGAGCAGTACTTC. It translates to CAWTRDGLGNEQYF.

This chain connects TRBV7-2 to TRBJ2-1; no reliable D call. The germline CDR1 and CDR2 sequences are SGHTA and FQGNSA. The CDR3 is made up of 11 amino acids. Trimming shortened V by 5 bases and J by 12 bases, and 11 bases separated the two germline ends. CDR3 in amino acids: CASSAMKWQFF. As DNA, the CDR3 is TGTGCCAGCAGCGCTATGAAGTGGCAGTTCTTC.

CDR3 amino acids: CASSLASGGGNEQFF. The CDR3 DNA follows: TGTGCCAGCAGCTTAGCTAGCGGGGGAGGAAATGAGCAGTTCTTC. The chain uses TRBV7-9 and TRBJ2-1, with 9 bases fitting TRBD2. The CDR3 runs to 15 residues. Per the germline V gene, CDR1 is SEHNR and CDR2 is FQNEAQ (reference sequence). V trimming: 0 bases; J trimming: 7 bases; junction bases outside the gene matches: 4. The complete variable domain, with remaining parts taken from reference TRBV7-9 and TRBJ2-1, reads DTGVSQNPRHKITKRGQNVTFRCDPISEHNRLYWYRQTLGQGPEFLTYFQNEAQLEKSRLLSDRFSAERPKGSFSTLEIQRTEQGDSAMYLCASSLASGGGNEQFFGPGTRLTVL.